The 28 T cell receptor beta chains presented below share a single source sample, sequenced in a study of blood T cell repertoires in COVID-19 (dated by TCRdb to 2019 to 2021). The library was obtained by the immunoSEQ multiplex PCR assay. The table was pulled from immuneACCESS by TCRdb, which kept in-frame rearrangements only. Such tables lose some clones; where checked, under half of the loss comes from unresolved V genes, and the rest has no known cause. The sample yields around 260,000 clones; under 90% were counted once. Clones ranked in the top ten supply 0.94% of the sample. The source material was peripheral blood. Receptor source: a woman aged 40 to 50 who had recovered from COVID-19.

This clone was observed once. V gene TRBV7-9 combines with J gene TRBJ1-4; D perhaps matches TRBD1 (5 bases). The V gene lost 2 bases and the J gene lost 4 bases, with 14 bases spanning the gap. Per the germline V gene, CDR1 is SEHNR and CDR2 is FQNEAQ (reference sequence). The CDR3 spans 16 residues. CDR3 residues: CASSLSGAGGNEKLFF. As DNA, the CDR3 is TGTGCCAGCAGCTTAAGTGGGGCAGGTGGTAATGAAAAACTGTTTTTT.

CDR3 bases: TGTGCCGCAGGGACAGGGGGATCCACCGGGGAGCTGTTTTTT. Residues: CAAGTGGSTGELFF. This sequence joins TRBV19 and TRBJ2-2; TRBD1 agrees at 11 bases. Trimming took 11 bases from V and 4 from J; bases not matched to a gene: 6. Germline V CDR1 and CDR2: LNHDA, SQIVND (reference sequence). The CDR3 contains 14 residues.

V usage is TRBV24-1 and J usage is TRBJ2-1; 8 nucleotides agree with TRBD1. This CDR3 is built from 17 residues. Per the germline V gene, CDR1 is KGHDR and CDR2 is SFDVKD. V lost 3 bases and J lost 7; bases outside the gene matches: 13. The CDR3 DNA sequence: TGTGCCACCAGTGATATAAACCGACAGGGGATAACGAATGAGCAGTTCTTC. Translated, it gives CATSDINRQGITNEQFF.

The rearrangement links TRBV30 to TRBJ2-1; D uncertain. Per the germline V gene, CDR1 is GTSNPN and CDR2 is SVGIG (reference sequence). V was cut by 0 bases and J by 9 bases, with 6 bases left in between. The CDR3 covers 11 residues. CDR3 DNA sequence: TGTGCCTGGAGTGTAACCGGTGAGCAGTTCTTC. Its protein is CAWSVTGEQFF.

This clone was detected a few times. This chain connects TRBV30 to TRBJ2-1; the D gene is possibly TRBD2 (6 bases). V was cut by 5 bases and J by 4 bases, with 12 bases left in between. This CDR3 is 13 amino acids long. Germline CDR1 GTSNPN, CDR2 SVGIG (reference sequence). This chain's CDR3 is CAWGHGGYNEQFF. In DNA, the CDR3 is TGTGCCTGGGGGCACGGAGGGTACAATGAGCAGTTCTTC. The full variable domain, rest sourced from reference TRBV30 and TRBJ2-1, is SQTIHQWPATLVQPVGSPLSLECTVEGTSNPNLYWYRQAAGRGLQLLFYSVGIGQISSEVPQNLSASRPQDRQFILSSKKLLLSDSGFYLCAWGHGGYNEQFFGPGTRLTVL.

The chain has TRBV18 and TRBJ1-4; TRBD1 is a possible D gene (5 bases). The CDR3 has 13 residues. Germline V lookup: CDR1 KGHSH, CDR2 LQKENI. V lost 5 bases and J lost 12, with 16 bases in between. This CDR3 reads CASSGTGGGQLFF. The DNA of the CDR3 is TGTGCCAGCTCAGGGACCGGGGGTGGTCAACTGTTTTTT.

Comment on this clone: Other nucleotide sequences from this sample produce the same CDR3. The genes are TRBV6-5 and TRBJ2-1, with TRBD2 matching over 11 bases. V was clipped by 8 bases and J by 3 bases; unmatched bases: 6. The CDR3 loop spans 15 amino acids. Looked up from germline, CDR1 is MNHEY and CDR2 is SVGAGI. CDR3 sequence (DNA): TGTGCCAGCTCGGTGACTAGCGGGATCTACAATGAGCAGTTCTTC. It yields the protein CASSVTSGIYNEQFF.

The genes are TRBV19 and TRBJ2-3, with 7 bases that match TRBD1. The J segment lost 1 base and the V segment lost 6 bases, leaving 10 bases of the junction unmatched. The CDR3 has 16 amino acids. The V gene's germline CDR1 is LNHDA and CDR2 SQIVND (reference sequence). This CDR3 reads CASSPSRDSRTDTQYF. For the CDR3, the DNA is TGTGCCAGTAGCCCCAGCCGGGACAGCCGCACAGATACGCAGTATTTT.

The chain carries TRBV18 and TRBJ2-7; TRBD2 matches 8 bases. The CDR3 spans 15 residues. CDR1 and CDR2 (germline): KGHSH, LQKENI. V lost 4 bases to trimming and J lost 5 bases; unmatched junction nucleotides: 10. The DNA for the CDR3 is TGTGCCAGCTCACTCAAAGCGGGAGATAATGACGAGCAGTACTTC. Its translation: CASSLKAGDNDEQYF.

This chain connects TRBV27 to TRBJ1-4; D gene unclear. The germline V and J ends were trimmed by 2 bases and 0 bases, with 7 bases remaining between them. Germline CDR1 is MNHEY and CDR2 is SMNVEV (reference sequence). The CDR3 consists of 15 residues. The CDR3 nucleotides are TGTGCCAGCAGTTTAGGTCAGGCAACTAATGAAAAACTGTTTTTT. Amino acid sequence: CASSLGQATNEKLFF.

The rearrangement links TRBV6-1 to TRBJ2-3; 9 positions match TRBD2. This CDR3 has 19 amino acids. V lost 2 bases, J lost 5 bases, and 17 bases stayed unmatched. Per the germline V gene, CDR1 is MNHNS and CDR2 is SASEGT. CDR3 in DNA: TGTGCCAGCAGTGAATTTTGGTATTCTGCGGGAGGGCGTCAAGATACGCAGTATTTT. This gives the protein CASSEFWYSAGGRQDTQYF.

The chain combines TRBV3-1 (or the pseudogene TRBV3-2) with TRBJ2-3; no firm D call. CDR3 length equals 16 residues. V lost 0 bases, J lost 1 base, and 11 bases lay in between. Germline CDR1 LGHDT, CDR2 YNNKEL (reference sequence). Written as DNA, the CDR3 is TGTGCCAGCAGCCAAGATGGGCAGGAAGGCACAGATACGCAGTATTTT. Its translation is CASSQDGQEGTDTQYF.

V usage is TRBV7-3 and J usage is TRBJ2-2, with D possibly being TRBD1 (5 bases). V was trimmed by 5 bases and J by 1 base, leaving 14 bases between them. Germline values: CDR1 SGHTA, CDR2 FQGTGA. The CDR3 spans 16 residues. This CDR3 reads CASSPNGQGNTGELFF. The DNA of the CDR3 is TGTGCCAGCAGCCCCAACGGGCAGGGGAACACCGGGGAGCTGTTTTTT. The full variable domain, rest sourced from reference TRBV7-3 and TRBJ2-2, is GAGVSQTPSNKVTEKGKYVELRCDPISGHTALYWYRQSLGQGPEFLIYFQGTGAADDSGLPNDRFFAVRPEGSVSTLKIQRTERGDSAVYLCASSPNGQGNTGELFFGEGSRLTVL.

The gene calls are TRBV10-3 and TRBJ2-3; D remains unclear. V was shortened by 8 bases and J by 2 bases, with 8 bases between the two germline ends. The CDR3 has 12 residues. Germline-derived CDR1 and CDR2 are ENHRY and SYGVKD. The chain's CDR3 is CAIVYVTDTQYF. CDR3 sequence (DNA): TGTGCCATCGTATATGTCACAGATACGCAGTATTTT.

V usage is TRBV19 and J usage is TRBJ1-2; TRBD1 matches 8 bases. Trimming at V came to 5 bases and at J to 6 bases, leaving 8 bases not matched to a gene. From germline, CDR1 is LNHDA and CDR2 SQIVND (reference sequence). This CDR3 spans 14 amino acids. CDR3 in amino acids: CASSSGTGADGYTF. CDR3 DNA sequence: TGTGCCAGTAGTTCTGGGACAGGTGCGGATGGCTACACCTTC.

This chain joins TRBV10-3 and TRBJ2-3; possible D gene TRBD2, 5 bases. Trimming shortened V by 6 bases and J by 5 bases, and 12 bases separated the two germline ends. The CDR3 is made up of 13 amino acids. In germline, CDR1 is ENHRY, CDR2 SYGVKD. The CDR3 is CAIRTVREDTQYF. In nucleotides, the CDR3 is TGTGCCATCAGAACCGTTCGGGAAGATACGCAGTATTTT.

This CDR3 reads CSASGSYEQYF. In DNA form, the CDR3 reads TGCAGTGCTAGCGGCTCCTACGAGCAGTACTTC. The chain couples TRBV20-1 to TRBJ2-7, with D unclear. Trimming took 3 bases from V and 0 from J, leaving 3 bases between them. CDR3 size: 11 residues. From germline, CDR1 is DFQATT and CDR2 SNEGSKA (reference sequence).

V is TRBV5-1 and J is TRBJ1-2; 10 nucleotides agree with TRBD1. Germline V gene sequence: CDR1 SGHRS, CDR2 YFSETQ. The V gene end was trimmed by 4 bases and the J gene end by 6 bases; junction bases not matched to a gene: 9. The CDR3 loop spans 15 amino acids. DNA of the CDR3: TGCGCCAGCAGCCAACTTGGGACAGGGGTTGATGGCTACACCTTC. As protein: CASSQLGTGVDGYTF. Complete variable domain (other parts from reference TRBV5-1 and TRBJ1-2): KAGVTQTPRYLIKTRGQQVTLSCSPISGHRSVSWYQQTPGQGLQFLFEYFSETQRNKGNFPGRFSGRQFSNSRSEMNVSTLELGDSALYLCASSQLGTGVDGYTFGSGTRLTVV.

The table lists this clone with a few counts. The genes are TRBV19 and TRBJ1-5, with 7 bases fitting TRBD1. After removal of 7 bases from V and 6 bases from J, the junction contained 15 bases not matched to a gene. Looked up from germline, CDR1 is LNHDA and CDR2 is SQIVND (reference sequence). The CDR3 extends over 16 amino acids. The CDR3 loop reads CASTQPGAAGGQPQHF. As DNA, the CDR3 is TGTGCCAGTACCCAACCCGGGGCGGCAGGGGGTCAGCCCCAGCATTTT.

The table lists this clone with a few counts. The chain is built from TRBV19 and TRBJ2-3, with 7 bases lining up with TRBD1. V lost 8 bases, J lost 11 bases, and 19 bases stayed unmatched. The CDR3 contains 15 residues. Germline values: CDR1 LNHDA, CDR2 SQIVND (reference sequence). The CDR3 coding sequence is TGTGCCAGTTTAAGACTAACCGAGACCGGGACAGAGCAGTATTTT. It yields the protein CASLRLTETGTEQYF.

This sequence joins TRBV27 and TRBJ2-7; 7 nucleotides line up with TRBD1. The CDR3 extends over 16 amino acids. J gave up 7 bases and V 0 bases, and 12 bases lay outside the gene matches. CDR1 is MNHEY and CDR2 is SMNVEV in the germline V gene (reference sequence). The CDR3 here is CASSLSFGQDPLEQYF. In DNA form, the CDR3 reads TGTGCCAGCAGTTTATCCTTCGGACAGGACCCCCTAGAGCAGTACTTC.

The CDR3 nucleotides are TGTGCCAGCAGTGAACCGGGGACAGGGGGCATCGGGTATGGCTACACCTTC. Amino acid sequence: CASSEPGTGGIGYGYTF. J is TRBJ1-2 and V is TRBV2; 12 bases are a match to TRBD1. Losses at the gene ends were 2 bases for V and 5 bases for J; bases not matched to a gene: 9. The CDR3 contains 17 residues. CDR1 SNHLY and CDR2 FYNNEI come from the germline V gene.

The rearrangement joins TRBV24-1 to TRBJ2-1; 8 bases line up with TRBD2. Germline CDR1 KGHDR, CDR2 SFDVKD. The CDR3 is 18 residues long. The ends lost 3 bases at V and 5 bases at J; junction bases unmatched: 14. The CDR3 protein is CATSDPNYGRASHNEQFF. The DNA for the CDR3 is TGTGCCACCAGTGATCCCAACTACGGGAGGGCCTCACACAATGAGCAGTTCTTC.

The chain recombines TRBV2 with TRBJ1-2, with D maybe TRBD1 (6 bases). The CDR3 covers 13 residues. Germline CDR1 reads SNHLY; CDR2 reads FYNNEI. The germline V and J ends were trimmed by 4 bases and 1 base, with 7 bases remaining between them. The DNA for the CDR3 is TGTGCCAGCAGTGGGGGGCTTAACTATGGCTACACCTTC. Translated, it gives CASSGGLNYGYTF.

V usage is TRBV5-1 and J usage is TRBJ1-2, with 7 bases lining up with TRBD1. V lost 0 bases to trimming and J lost 1 base; unmatched junction nucleotides: 6. CDR3 length equals 16 residues. The germline V gene has CDR1 SGHRS and CDR2 YFSETQ. CDR3: CASSLETGQLNYGYTF. In DNA form, the CDR3 reads TGCGCCAGCAGCTTGGAGACAGGGCAACTTAACTATGGCTACACCTTC.

The chain uses TRBV19 and TRBJ2-7; a weak D match, TRBD2 (6 bases). The CDR3 runs to 15 residues. Trimming stripped 8 bases from V and 2 bases from J, with 19 bases between. CDR1 and CDR2 from the germline V gene are LNHDA and SQIVND (reference sequence). CDR3 region: CASGGSGLPTYEQYF. The CDR3 DNA sequence: TGTGCCAGTGGTGGTAGCGGCCTCCCGACCTACGAGCAGTACTTC.

This clone was recorded once. V usage is TRBV18 and J usage is TRBJ1-2; D ambiguous. Trimming stripped 3 bases from V and 6 bases from J, with 11 bases between. Germline V gives CDR1 KGHSH, CDR2 LQKENI. The CDR3 covers 13 residues. CDR3 protein: CASSPTGSDGYTF. Written as DNA, the CDR3 is TGTGCCAGCTCACCTACGGGAAGTGATGGCTACACCTTC. The complete variable domain, with remaining parts taken from reference TRBV18 and TRBJ1-2, reads NAGVMQNPRHLVRRRGQEARLRCSPMKGHSHVYWYRQLPEEGLKFMVYLQKENIIDESGMPKERFSAEFPKEGPSILRIQQVVRGDSAAYFCASSPTGSDGYTFGSGTRLTVV.

V and J are TRBV2 and TRBJ2-5; 13 bases map to TRBD2. With V trimmed by 6 bases and J by 1 base, 5 bases remained unmatched. From germline, CDR1 is SNHLY and CDR2 FYNNEI. CDR3 length equals 16 residues. Written as DNA, the CDR3 is TGTGCCAGCAGCATGGGACTAGCGGGACTCCAAGAGACCCAGTACTTC. It translates to CASSMGLAGLQETQYF.